Here is one T cell receptor (gamma chain) with its context. Its antigen remains unknown. TCRdb shows a much larger clone's protein in place of this DNA's translation, and the two differ at residue 5, likely through a read error; the protein shown is translated from the DNA. With CATT, TCRdb re-called clones from the multiplex PCR reads. The sample shows 20,000 to 30,000 gamma-chain clones, about 2.9% of them seen only once. Vgamma9/Vdelta2+ and Vdelta2-negative gammadelta T cells were flow-sorted from PBMC for bulk sequencing. Looked up from germline, CDR1 is GITISATS and CDR2 is ISYDGTV (reference sequence). The V segment lost 5 bases and the J segment 9 bases; nucleotides outside the gene matches: 7. The CDR3 is 11 residues long. This entry comes from a study of γδ T cells in repeated Plasmodium falciparum infection. Study-level background: Timepoints: baseline, immediately before selected infections, and 21 days after every infection. Regarding the study as a whole: Compared with Australian children, Malian Vdelta2-negative repertoires seemed more clonal, less diverse, less shared.

The sequenced material came from gamma-delta T cells from blood. This TCR derives from a pool of human donors (malaria-infected and uninfected, not separated). This chain uses TRGV9 with TRGJ1 or TRGJ2. The J gene comes from matching the DNA to germline here; TCRdb lacks it. The CDR3 bases are TGTGCCTTGTGGGGGATCCCTAAGAAACTCTTT. Protein sequence: CALWGIPKKLF.